The TCR beta chain under discussion was sequenced for a study of blood T cell repertoires in COVID-19. Trimming cost V 3 bases and J 2 bases, with 19 bases left between them. The germline V gene has CDR1 KGHSH and CDR2 LQKENI. This CDR3 contains 17 residues. Sequencing was performed with immunoSEQ multiplex PCR; in TCRdb, only in-frame clones are kept and a portion is missing. The repertoire has about 440,000 clones, around 89% of them found once; the top ten carry roughly 4.3%. The TCR originated in a woman between 25 and 40 years old with acute or convalescent COVID-19. The rearrangement links TRBV18 to TRBJ2-5; no definite D call. Specimen: peripheral blood. CDR3 loop: CASSPFAEFDFQETQYF. For the CDR3, the DNA is TGTGCCAGCTCACCGTTTGCTGAATTCGACTTTCAAGAGACCCAGTACTTC.